This T cell receptor beta chain was captured in a study of T cells in Graves' hyperthyroidism and ophthalmopathy. Study-level results: Blood also held most thyroid clonotypes expanded beyond 0.001.

Trimming took off 4 bases at V and 5 bases at J, with 15 bases between the two ends. The CDR3 has 15 residues. From germline, CDR1 is SGHAT and CDR2 FQDESV (reference sequence). Diagnosis rested on symptoms, serum thyroxine and TRAb, thyroid ultrasound, and orbital computed tomography. TCR beta CDR3 regions were amplified from RNA. HTBI primers were the set used in a first-round RT-PCR of the TCR CDR3. One entry per CDR3 protein results from TCRdb running MiXCR on the multiplex PCR reads. The repertoire holds about 360,000 distinct CDR3 sequences, roughly an eighth seen once, with 9.2% in the top ten. This clonotype occurred many times. As yet, its antigen is unknown.

The receptor's source is a woman between 18 and 29 years old with Graves' hyperthyroidism. V usage is TRBV11-1 and J usage is TRBJ2-1; D possibly corresponds to TRBD2 (6 bases). Sequenced sample: blood. The DNA for the CDR3 is TGTGCCAGCAGCTCGGGGGAGCGGTCGGACAATGAGCAGTTCTTC. Translation gives CASSSGERSDNEQFF.